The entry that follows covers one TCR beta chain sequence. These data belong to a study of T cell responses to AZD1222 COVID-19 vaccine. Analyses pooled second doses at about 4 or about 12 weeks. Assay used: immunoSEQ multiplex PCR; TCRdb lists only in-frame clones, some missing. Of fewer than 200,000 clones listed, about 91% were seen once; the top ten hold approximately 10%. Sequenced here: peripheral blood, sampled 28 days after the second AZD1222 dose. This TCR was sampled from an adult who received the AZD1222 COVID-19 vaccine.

The CDR3 reads CASSLQGTNYGYTF. In nucleotides, the CDR3 is TGTGCCAGCAGCCTCCAGGGTACAAACTATGGCTACACCTTC. The chain couples TRBV9 to TRBJ1-2, with TRBD1 as a possible D gene (5 bases). This CDR3 is 14 amino acids long. Germline V lookup: CDR1 SGDLS, CDR2 YYNGEE. V was cut by 4 bases and J by 2 bases, with 12 bases left in between. Looking up the rest from reference TRBV9 and TRBJ1-2 gives the full variable domain: DSGVTQTPKHLITATGQRVTLRCSPRSGDLSVYWYQQSLDQGLQFLIQYYNGEERAKGNILERFSAQQFPDLHSELNLSSLELGDSALYFCASSLQGTNYGYTFGSGTRLTVV.